These 9 T cell receptor beta chains originate from one sample sequenced in a study of T cell responses to AZD1222 COVID-19 vaccine. The table came from immunoSEQ multiplex PCR; TCRdb's copy has only in-frame clones and leaves some out. This sample has 150,000 or so clones, with around 92% found just once. The sample in question was peripheral blood, obtained 28 days after the second AZD1222 dose. Every receptor here comes from an adult who received the AZD1222 COVID-19 vaccine.

The chain combines TRBV4-3 with TRBJ1-1; D uncertain. V shed 0 bases and J shed 1 base, with 3 bases lying between them. CDR1 LGHNA and CDR2 YSLEER come from the germline V gene. There are 13 residues in the CDR3. The CDR3 nucleotides are TGCGCCAGCAGCCAAGATTGGAACACTGAAGCTTTCTTT. This translates into CASSQDWNTEAFF.

V usage is TRBV5-4 and J usage is TRBJ1-1; D is ambiguous. Trimming pared 4 bases from V and 0 bases from J, leaving 10 bases between. This CDR3 has 14 residues. Germline CDR1 SGHNT, CDR2 YYREEE (reference sequence). The DNA for the CDR3 is TGTGCCAGCAGCCACCCCCAAATGAACACTGAAGCTTTCTTT. It is translated as CASSHPQMNTEAFF.

The table lists this clone with a count of one. V and J are TRBV2 and TRBJ1-4; D gene uncertain. This CDR3 region has 14 residues. Between the trimmed V and J ends, which lost 10 bases and 5 bases, there was a span of 17 bases. Germline V gene data show CDR1 as SNHLY and CDR2 as FYNNEI. In DNA, the CDR3 is TGTGCCACCAAACTTCTTGCCCGGAATGAAAAACTGTTTTTT. Amino acids: CATKLLARNEKLFF.

The chain couples TRBV19 to TRBJ1-4; the D gene is possibly TRBD1 (5 bases). V gave up 8 bases and J gave up 2 bases, with 9 bases separating them. CDR1 LNHDA and CDR2 SQIVND come from the germline V gene (reference sequence). The CDR3 contains 13 residues. CDR3: CASQRGTNEKLFF. In DNA, the CDR3 is TGTGCCAGTCAGAGGGGTACTAATGAAAAACTGTTTTTT.

This chain uses TRBV28 with TRBJ1-2; no clear D gene. Germline V gives CDR1 MDHEN, CDR2 SYDVKM. The V end was cut by 2 bases, the J end by 4 bases, with 14 bases between. The CDR3 is 15 residues long. The CDR3 is CASSLPEATVYGYTF. The CDR3 DNA reads as TGTGCCAGCAGTTTACCTGAAGCCACCGTCTATGGCTACACCTTC.

The CDR3 DNA sequence: TGTGCCAGCAGCAGTGGAACAGGGGGGTGGTCACCCCTCCACTTT. Protein sequence: CASSSGTGGWSPLHF. J is TRBJ1-6 and V is TRBV6-5, with 8 bases that match TRBD1. Germline trimming cut 6 bases from V and 10 bases from J; bases unmatched to any gene: 11. Germline V gives CDR1 MNHEY, CDR2 SVGAGI. The CDR3 spans 15 residues.

The chain recombines TRBV28 with TRBJ1-6; D may be TRBD1 (6 bases). This CDR3 spans 14 amino acids. Per germline, CDR1 MDHEN and CDR2 SYDVKM. In DNA, the CDR3 is TGTGCTCTTGCGGGGGGCGCCCATAATTCACCCCTCCACTTT. Translated, it gives CALAGGAHNSPLHF.

The chain links TRBV28 to TRBJ1-2; unclear D gene. V gave up 7 bases and J gave up 4 bases, with 10 bases separating them. This CDR3 has 12 amino acids. Germline CDR1 MDHEN, CDR2 SYDVKM. The DNA of the CDR3 is TGTGCCAGCAACGTGGGAGTCTATGGCTACACCTTC. Its translation is CASNVGVYGYTF.

This rearrangement joins TRBV9 to TRBJ1-1, with 7 bases matching TRBD1. The CDR3 extends over 13 amino acids. Germline V CDR1 and CDR2: SGDLS, YYNGEE. With 2 bases clipped from V and 4 bases from J, the junction kept 2 bases outside the gene matches. The CDR3 sequence is CASSVTGVTEAFF. CDR3 nucleotide sequence: TGTGCCAGCAGCGTCACAGGGGTCACTGAAGCTTTCTTT.